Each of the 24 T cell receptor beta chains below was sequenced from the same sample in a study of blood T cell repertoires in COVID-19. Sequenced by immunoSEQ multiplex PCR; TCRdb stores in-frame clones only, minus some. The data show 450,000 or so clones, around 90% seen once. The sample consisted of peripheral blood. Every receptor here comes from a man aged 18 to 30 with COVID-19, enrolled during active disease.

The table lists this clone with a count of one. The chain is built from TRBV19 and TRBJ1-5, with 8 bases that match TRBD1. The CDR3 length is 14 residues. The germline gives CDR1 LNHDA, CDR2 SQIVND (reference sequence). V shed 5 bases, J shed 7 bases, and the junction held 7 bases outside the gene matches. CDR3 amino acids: CASSPGQGGQPQHF. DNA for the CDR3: TGTGCCAGTAGTCCAGGACAGGGAGGGCAGCCCCAGCATTTT.

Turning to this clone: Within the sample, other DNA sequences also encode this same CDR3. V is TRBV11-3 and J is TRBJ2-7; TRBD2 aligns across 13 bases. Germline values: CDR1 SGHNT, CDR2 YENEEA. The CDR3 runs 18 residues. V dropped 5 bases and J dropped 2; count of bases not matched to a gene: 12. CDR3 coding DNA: TGTGCCAGCAGCGCGCCCGGGACTAGCGGGACGGGAGCCTACGAGCAGTACTTC. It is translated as CASSAPGTSGTGAYEQYF. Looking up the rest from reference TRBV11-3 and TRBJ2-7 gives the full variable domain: EAGVVQSPRYKIIEKKQPVAFWCNPISGHNTLYWYLQNLGQGPELLIRYENEEAVDDSQLPKDRFSAERLKGVDSTLKIQPAELGDSAVYLCASSAPGTSGTGAYEQYFGPGTRLTVT.

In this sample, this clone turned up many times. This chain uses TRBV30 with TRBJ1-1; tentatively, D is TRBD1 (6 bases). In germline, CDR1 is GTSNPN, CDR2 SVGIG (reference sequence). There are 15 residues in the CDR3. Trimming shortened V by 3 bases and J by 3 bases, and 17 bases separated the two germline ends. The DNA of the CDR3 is TGTGCCTGGAGGCCTCCACAGGGATCCCACACTGAAGCTTTCTTT. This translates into CAWRPPQGSHTEAFF.

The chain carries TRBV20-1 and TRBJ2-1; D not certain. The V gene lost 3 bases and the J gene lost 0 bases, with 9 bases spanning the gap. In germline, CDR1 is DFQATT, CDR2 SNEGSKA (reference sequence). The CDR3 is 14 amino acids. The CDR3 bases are TGCAGTGCTAGTGTATGGAGCTCCTACAATGAGCAGTTCTTC. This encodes CSASVWSSYNEQFF.

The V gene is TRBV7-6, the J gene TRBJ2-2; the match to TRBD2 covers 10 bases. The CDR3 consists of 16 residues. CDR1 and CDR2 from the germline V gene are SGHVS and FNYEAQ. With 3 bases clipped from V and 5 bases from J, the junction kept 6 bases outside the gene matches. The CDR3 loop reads CASSFSLAGVTGELFF. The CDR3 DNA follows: TGTGCCAGCAGCTTTTCTCTAGCGGGGGTTACCGGGGAGCTGTTTTTT. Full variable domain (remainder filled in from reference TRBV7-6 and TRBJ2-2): GAGVSQSPRYKVTKRGQDVALRCDPISGHVSLYWYRQALGQGPEFLTYFNYEAQQDKSGLPNDRFSAERPEGSISTLTIQRTEQRDSAMYRCASSFSLAGVTGELFFGEGSRLTVL.

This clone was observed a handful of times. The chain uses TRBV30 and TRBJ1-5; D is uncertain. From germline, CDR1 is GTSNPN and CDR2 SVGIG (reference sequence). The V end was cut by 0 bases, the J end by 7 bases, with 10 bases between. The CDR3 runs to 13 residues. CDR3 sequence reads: CAWSVGGRQPQHF. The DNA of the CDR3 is TGTGCCTGGAGTGTAGGAGGCCGGCAGCCCCAGCATTTT.

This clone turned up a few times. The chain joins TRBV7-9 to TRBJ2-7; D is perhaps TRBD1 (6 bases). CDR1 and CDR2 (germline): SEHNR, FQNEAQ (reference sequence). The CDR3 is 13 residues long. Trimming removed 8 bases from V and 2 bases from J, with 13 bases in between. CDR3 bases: TGTGCCAGCGGTCCGGGACACACCTACGAGCAGTACTTC. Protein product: CASGPGHTYEQYF.

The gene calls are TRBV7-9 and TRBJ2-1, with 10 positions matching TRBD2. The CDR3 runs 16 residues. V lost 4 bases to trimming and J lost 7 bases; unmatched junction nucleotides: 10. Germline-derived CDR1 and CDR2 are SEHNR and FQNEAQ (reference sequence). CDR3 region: CASSSWSGRALNEQFF. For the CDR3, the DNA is TGTGCCAGCAGCTCATGGAGCGGGAGGGCCCTAAATGAGCAGTTCTTC.

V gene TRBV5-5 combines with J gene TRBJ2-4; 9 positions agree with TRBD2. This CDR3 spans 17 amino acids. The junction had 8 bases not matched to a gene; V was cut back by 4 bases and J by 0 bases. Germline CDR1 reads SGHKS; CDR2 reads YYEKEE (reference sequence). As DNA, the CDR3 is TGTGCCAGCAGCCCCGGGACTAGCAGTCTAGCCAAAAACATTCAGTACTTC. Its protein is CASSPGTSSLAKNIQYF.

The CDR3 here is CASSVGLAGGLETQYF. DNA for the CDR3: TGTGCCAGCAGCGTGGGACTAGCGGGGGGGCTGGAGACCCAGTACTTC. The chain is built from TRBV5-5 and TRBJ2-5; 16 bases match TRBD2. The germline CDR1 and CDR2 sequences are SGHKS and YYEKEE (reference sequence). Trimming cost V 4 bases and J 5 bases; bases outside gene matches: 5. The CDR3 spans 16 residues.

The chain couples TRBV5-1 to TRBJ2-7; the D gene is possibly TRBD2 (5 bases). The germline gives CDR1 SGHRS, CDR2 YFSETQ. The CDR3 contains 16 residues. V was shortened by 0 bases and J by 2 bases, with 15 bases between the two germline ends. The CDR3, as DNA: TGCGCCAGCAGCTTGGCCGGGTGGGAGTACCCCTACGAGCAGTACTTC. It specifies CASSLAGWEYPYEQYF.

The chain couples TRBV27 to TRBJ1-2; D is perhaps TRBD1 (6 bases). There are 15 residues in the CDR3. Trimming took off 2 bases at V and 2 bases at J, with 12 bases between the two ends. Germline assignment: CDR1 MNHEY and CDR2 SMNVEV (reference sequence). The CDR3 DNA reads TGTGCCAGCAGTTTAACCCCCACAGGGAACTATGGCTACACCTTC. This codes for CASSLTPTGNYGYTF.

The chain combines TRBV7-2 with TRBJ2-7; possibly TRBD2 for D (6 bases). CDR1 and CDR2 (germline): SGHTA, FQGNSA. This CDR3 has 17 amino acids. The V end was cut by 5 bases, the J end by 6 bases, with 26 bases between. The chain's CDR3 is CASSATQAGMFRGEQYF. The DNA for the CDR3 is TGTGCCAGCAGCGCGACCCAAGCGGGCATGTTCCGGGGCGAGCAGTACTTC. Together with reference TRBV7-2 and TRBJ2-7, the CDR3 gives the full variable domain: GAGVSQSPSNKVTEKGKDVELRCDPISGHTALYWYRQSLGQGLEFLIYFQGNSAPDKSGLPSDRFSAERTGGSVSTLTIQRTQQEDSAVYLCASSATQAGMFRGEQYFGPGTRLTVT.

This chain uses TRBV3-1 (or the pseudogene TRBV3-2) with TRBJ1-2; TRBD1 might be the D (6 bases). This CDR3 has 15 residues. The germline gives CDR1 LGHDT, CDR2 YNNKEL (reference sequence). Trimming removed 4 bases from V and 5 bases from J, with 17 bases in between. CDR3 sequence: CASSLAPGQQYGYTF. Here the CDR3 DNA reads TGTGCCAGCAGCCTGGCACCGGGACAACAGTATGGCTACACCTTC.

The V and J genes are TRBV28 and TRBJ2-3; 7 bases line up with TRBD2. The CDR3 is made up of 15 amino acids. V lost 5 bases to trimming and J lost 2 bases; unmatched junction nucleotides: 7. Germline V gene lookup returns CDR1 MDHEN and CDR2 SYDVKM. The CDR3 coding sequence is TGTGCCAGCAGTCCCCCGGGACTACTCACAGATACGCAGTATTTT. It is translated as CASSPPGLLTDTQYF.

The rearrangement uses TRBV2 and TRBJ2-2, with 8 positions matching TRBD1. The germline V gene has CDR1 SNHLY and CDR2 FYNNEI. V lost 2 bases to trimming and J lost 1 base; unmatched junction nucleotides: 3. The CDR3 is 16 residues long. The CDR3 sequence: CASSELGQGNTGELFF. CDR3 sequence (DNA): TGTGCCAGCAGTGAACTAGGACAGGGGAACACCGGGGAGCTGTTTTTT.

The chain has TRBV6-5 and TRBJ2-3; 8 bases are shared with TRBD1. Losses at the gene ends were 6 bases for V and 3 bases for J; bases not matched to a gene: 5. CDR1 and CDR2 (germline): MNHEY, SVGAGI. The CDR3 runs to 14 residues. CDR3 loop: CASRRGQETDTQYF. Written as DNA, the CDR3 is TGTGCCAGCAGGAGGGGACAGGAGACAGATACGCAGTATTTT.

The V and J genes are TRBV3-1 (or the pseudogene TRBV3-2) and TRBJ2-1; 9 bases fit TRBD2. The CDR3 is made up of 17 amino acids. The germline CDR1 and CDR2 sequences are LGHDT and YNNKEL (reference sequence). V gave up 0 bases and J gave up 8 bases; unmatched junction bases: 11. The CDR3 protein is CASSQEGLSGRVYEQFF. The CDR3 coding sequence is TGTGCCAGCAGCCAAGAGGGACTTAGCGGGAGAGTATATGAGCAGTTCTTC.

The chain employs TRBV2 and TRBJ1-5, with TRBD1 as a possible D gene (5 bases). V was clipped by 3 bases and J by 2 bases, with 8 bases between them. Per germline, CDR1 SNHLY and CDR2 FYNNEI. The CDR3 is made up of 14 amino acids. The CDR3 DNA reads TGTGCCAGCAGTGAGCAGGGTGGCAATCAGCCCCAGCATTTT. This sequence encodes CASSEQGGNQPQHF.

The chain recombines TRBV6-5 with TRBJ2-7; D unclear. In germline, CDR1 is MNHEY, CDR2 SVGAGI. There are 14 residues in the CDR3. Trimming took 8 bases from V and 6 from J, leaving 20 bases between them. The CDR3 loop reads CASLSLVSPGEQYF. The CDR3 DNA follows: TGTGCCAGCCTCTCCTTAGTGTCCCCTGGCGAGCAGTACTTC.

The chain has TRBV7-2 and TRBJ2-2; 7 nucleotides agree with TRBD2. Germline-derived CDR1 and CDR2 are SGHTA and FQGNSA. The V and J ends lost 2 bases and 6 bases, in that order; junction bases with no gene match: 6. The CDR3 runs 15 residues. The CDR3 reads CASSLYGGGSGELFF. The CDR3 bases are TGTGCCAGCAGCTTATATGGCGGGGGTTCCGGGGAGCTGTTTTTT.

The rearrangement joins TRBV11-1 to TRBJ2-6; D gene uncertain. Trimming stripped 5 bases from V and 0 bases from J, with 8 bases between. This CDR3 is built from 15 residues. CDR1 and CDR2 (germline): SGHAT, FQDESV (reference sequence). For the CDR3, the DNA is TGTGCCAGCAGCAAAACAACCTCTGGGGCCAACGTCCTGACTTTC. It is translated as CASSKTTSGANVLTF. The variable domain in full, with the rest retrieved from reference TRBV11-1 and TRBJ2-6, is EAEVAQSPRYKITEKSQAVAFWCDPISGHATLYWYRQILGQGPELLVQFQDESVVDDSQLPKDRFSAERLKGVDSTLKIQPAELGDSAMYLCASSKTTSGANVLTFGAGSRLTVL.

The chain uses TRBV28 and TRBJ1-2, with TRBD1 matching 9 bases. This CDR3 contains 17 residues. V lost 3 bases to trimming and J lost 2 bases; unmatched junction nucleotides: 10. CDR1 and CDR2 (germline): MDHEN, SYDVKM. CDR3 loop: CASSFLDPGQGNYGYTF. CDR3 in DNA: TGTGCCAGCAGTTTCTTAGACCCGGGACAGGGAAACTATGGCTACACCTTC.

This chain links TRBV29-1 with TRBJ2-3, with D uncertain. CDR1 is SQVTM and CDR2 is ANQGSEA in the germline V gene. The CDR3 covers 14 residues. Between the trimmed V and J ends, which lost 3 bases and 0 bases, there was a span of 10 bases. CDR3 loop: CSVDRQTSTDTQYF. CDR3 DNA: TGCAGCGTTGATCGGCAGACTAGCACAGATACGCAGTATTTT.